This T cell receptor beta chain was captured by sequencing in a study of shared clonotypes between healthy human individuals (dated by TCRdb to the early 2020s). For the wider study: A couple of women and a few men aged 18 to 49 years were included in the cohort. For each donor, CD4 naive and CD4 memory were each given three plates, CD8 naive was given two plates, and CD8 memory was given one plate. Blood TCR repertoires of four to six healthy adults were deeply sequenced to estimate repertoire size and the extent of clonotype sharing between individuals. To increase sequencing depth and limit assay-specific biases, different laboratories used diverse techniques to prepare libraries and sequence TCR repertoires. Per donor, leukapheresis produced somewhere between about 0.85 and 10 billion PBMCs. What the authors observed across the whole study: Because the study included only a small number of donors, the genetic and exposure-history diversity represented was limited. Based on pairwise subsampling, the degree of clonotype sharing among donors was expected to be affected by sequencing depth. Rarefaction of sorted-subset datasets indicated incomplete sequencing despite the large sequencing depth. Estimated clonotype richness was generally larger for naive than for memory subsets. About 5% of naive CD4, 3.5% of naive CD8, roughly 2.4% of memory CD4, and roughly 0.4% of memory CD8 clonotypes were shared across several donors. Sampling was restricted to blood, and TCR repertoires in tissue are likely to differ from TCR repertoires in blood. Clonotypes shared by all four sorted-subset donors showed higher generation probabilities than non-shared clonotypes.

Healthy HIV-negative adults with no recently reported acute infections or vaccinations were included as donors. Only Caucasian adults living in Nashville, Tennessee, USA were represented among the donors. CD4+ T cells were enriched through magnetic negative selection, after which naive cells were positively selected on CD45RA and the remaining negative fraction served as the memory subset. After blood collection by leukapheresis, PBMCs were isolated using Ficoll-Histopaque density gradient centrifugation and then cryopreserved in the vapor phase of liquid nitrogen. Purity and quantity of every magnetically sorted T cell population were checked by analytical flow cytometry. Each sorted fraction had its genomic DNA isolated and then quantified by UV absorbance on a Nanodrop 2000c. TCR CDR3 regions were amplified from genomic DNA by multiplex PCR using the deep immunoSEQ assay. For each cell subset, the extracted genomic DNA was distributed evenly across all wells of several immunoSEQ 96-well plates, and each plate served as one replicate. For sorted subsets, 150 to 250 ng of genomic DNA, equivalent to 25,000 to 35,000 T cell genomes, went into each replicate PCR. Purified libraries were quantified with a Qubit 3.0 fluorometer, sized on a Bioanalyzer 2100, and re-quantified with the KAPA Library Quantification kit. A separate single-read 150-cycle Illumina NextSeq 550 flow cell was used to sequence each immunoSEQ 96-well plate. For the original study's pipeline: Because the immunoSEQ output held only junctional sequences and lacked quality scores, the filtering could not match the filtering applied to full-length reads. To assign V/J genes and CDR3, sequences were annotated against IMGT germline references using PyIR, a Python wrapper for IgBLAST v1.9. Any read was removed if the V/J assignment was weak (E-value above 1e-6), the CDR3 was missing, or the read contained stop codons, out-of-frame junctions, or ambiguous translated residues. V3J clonotypes were defined as sequences sharing an identical inferred V gene, J gene, and CDR3 amino acid sequence. Percentage overlap between repertoires was calculated by dividing the number of shared unique clonotypes by the size of the smaller repertoire. Repertoire richness was assessed with RTK rarefaction, the Chao1 estimator, and Recon v2.1 estimates of unobserved clonotypes. Generation probabilities for all TCRbeta clonotypes obtained by the gDNA method from a handful of donors were computed using OLGA. TCRdb took this table from immuneACCESS and kept in-frame rearrangements with V and J called. Such tables lack part of the clones; where checked against another copy, unresolved V genes explain under half of the gap, and the rest is unexplained. V and J calls and clone size follow that table, whereas D and trimming were derived from the DNA. Here the sample has about 1.5 million clones; nearly 99% occur a single time. 0.4% to 0.55% of the sample comes from the top ten.

Based on the germline V gene, the CDR1 and CDR2 sequences are SGHTA and FQGNSA. The CDR3, from cysteine to phenylalanine, totals 15 residues. Kept here is only the CDR3 DNA, which spans 45 bases and is read in frame from base 1. Relative to germline, V is 1 base shorter and J is 7 bases shorter, with 16 bases between their ends. Notes on this clone: No cognate antigen has been identified for it. No clone much larger than this one lies a single base away; base qualities are absent.

Recombination connected TRBV7-2 to TRBJ1-2, with the D segment identity uncertain. The sequence came from a man younger than 40 in good health. Sequenced input: naive CD4+ T cells sorted from blood. What the cell subset or site label conveys for this sample: CD45RA+ positively selected. The CDR3 reads as follows: CASSLVGGPSVGYTF. At the DNA level, the sequence is TGTGCCAGCAGCTTAGTAGGCGGCCCCAGCGTTGGCTACACCTTC.